Each of the 17 T cell receptor beta chains below was sequenced from the same sample in a study of pediatric ulcerative colitis. This table comes from immunoSEQ multiplex PCR, and its TCRdb copy is limited to in-frame clones, with some not included. The sample lists roughly 60,000 clones; 80% to 90% were seen once. The sample comprised blood. These receptors all stem from a boy aged 10-17 years who was a control in a study of pediatric ulcerative colitis.

This clone was seen just once. The chain has TRBV6-6 and TRBJ2-2, with D unclear. The CDR3 loop spans 16 amino acids. V lost 4 bases to trimming and J lost 1 base, with 13 bases between them. Germline assignment: CDR1 MNHNY and CDR2 SVGAGI (reference sequence). CDR3 sequence: CASSFRANLNTGELFF. The CDR3 DNA reads as TGTGCCAGCAGTTTTAGGGCGAATCTGAACACCGGGGAGCTGTTTTTT.

The chain recombines TRBV19 with TRBJ2-2; D may be TRBD2 (5 bases). Trimming shortened V by 7 bases and J by 2 bases, and 5 bases separated the two germline ends. Germline CDR1 and CDR2: LNHDA and SQIVND (reference sequence). The CDR3 consists of 12 residues. The CDR3, as DNA: TGTGCCAGTACGGGAAACACCGGGGAGCTGTTTTTT. As protein: CASTGNTGELFF.

The rearrangement joins TRBV9 to TRBJ2-7; either TRBD1 or TRBD2 may fit D (5 bases each). The V end lost 4 bases, the J end lost 5 bases, and 19 bases lay between the germline ends. The CDR3 length is 15 residues. Per the germline V gene, CDR1 is SGDLS and CDR2 is YYNGEE. CDR3 nucleotides: TGTGCCAGCAGCCCCCGCTCCGTGGGACGGCACGAGCAGTACTTC. Protein sequence: CASSPRSVGRHEQYF.

The J gene is TRBJ2-1, the V gene TRBV29-1; 10 bases map to TRBD1. The CDR3 runs to 14 residues. Trimming at V came to 6 bases and at J to 6 bases, leaving 8 bases not matched to a gene. Germline V gene data show CDR1 as SQVTM and CDR2 as ANQGSEA. The CDR3 spells CSVGTGVFVNEQFF. Here the CDR3 DNA reads TGCAGCGTAGGGACAGGGGTTTTCGTCAATGAGCAGTTCTTC.

The V gene is TRBV9, the J gene TRBJ2-6; no firm D call. This CDR3 is built from 14 residues. Germline V lookup: CDR1 SGDLS, CDR2 YYNGEE. Trimming took 3 bases from V and 4 from J, leaving 8 bases between them. The CDR3 DNA sequence: TGTGCCAGCAGCGCAGCCACCGGGGCCAACGTCCTGACTTTC. As protein: CASSAATGANVLTF.

The CDR3 DNA sequence: TGTGCCAGCAGTTTAACCGGGACAGGGGGCTATGGCTACACCTTC. Its protein is CASSLTGTGGYGYTF. The V and J genes are TRBV27 and TRBJ1-2; 11 bases match TRBD1. This CDR3 spans 15 amino acids. V shed 2 bases, J shed 4 bases, and the junction held 3 bases outside the gene matches. The germline gives CDR1 MNHEY, CDR2 SMNVEV (reference sequence).

The gene calls are TRBV18 and TRBJ2-2; D is perhaps TRBD2 (5 bases). Germline V gene lookup returns CDR1 KGHSH and CDR2 LQKENI. The CDR3 runs 16 residues. V shed 4 bases and J shed 5 bases, with 17 bases lying between them. The CDR3 DNA reads as TGTGCCAGCTCACGGACTGCCGCTTTGGGGACCGGGGAGCTGTTTTTT. As protein: CASSRTAALGTGELFF. The variable domain in full, with the rest retrieved from reference TRBV18 and TRBJ2-2, is NAGVMQNPRHLVRRRGQEARLRCSPMKGHSHVYWYRQLPEEGLKFMVYLQKENIIDESGMPKERFSAEFPKEGPSILRIQQVVRGDSAAYFCASSRTAALGTGELFFGEGSRLTVL.

The genes are TRBV27 and TRBJ2-1; TRBD2 matches 7 bases. The CDR3 has 15 amino acids. Germline V CDR1 and CDR2: MNHEY, SMNVEV (reference sequence). V shed 2 bases and J 8 bases; nucleotides not matched to a gene: 9. CDR3 sequence: CASSLAVGGRDEQFF. The DNA for the CDR3 is TGTGCCAGCAGTTTAGCGGTTGGGGGGAGGGATGAGCAGTTCTTC.

This rearrangement joins TRBV5-1 to TRBJ1-1, with TRBD1 identical over 8 bases. Germline CDR1 reads SGHRS; CDR2 reads YFSETQ. Unmatched junction bases numbered 7, after V lost 6 bases and J lost 0 bases. The CDR3 extends over 15 amino acids. The CDR3 nucleotides read TGCGCCAGCAAATCGACAGGGGCATTGAACACTGAAGCTTTCTTT. Translating it yields CASKSTGALNTEAFF. Based on the CDR3 plus reference TRBV5-1 and TRBJ1-1, the full variable domain is KAGVTQTPRYLIKTRGQQVTLSCSPISGHRSVSWYQQTPGQGLQFLFEYFSETQRNKGNFPGRFSGRQFSNSRSEMNVSTLELGDSALYLCASKSTGALNTEAFFGQGTRLTVV.

The chain recombines TRBV13 with TRBJ1-2; D unresolved. CDR3 length: 15 amino acids. V shed 7 bases and J shed 4 bases, with 19 bases lying between them. Germline CDR1 is PRHDT and CDR2 is FYEKMQ (reference sequence). CDR3 protein: CASTEGATPLYGYTF. As DNA, the CDR3 is TGTGCCAGCACCGAGGGAGCTACACCCCTCTATGGCTACACCTTC.

The rearrangement links TRBV19 to TRBJ1-5, with unresolved D. Germline V gene sequence: CDR1 LNHDA, CDR2 SQIVND (reference sequence). CDR3 size: 14 residues. Deletions cut 6 bases from V and 5 bases from J, with 14 bases between. For the CDR3, the DNA is TGTGCCAGTAGCGGAGCCCGGCGTGATCAGCCCCAGCATTTT. Amino acids: CASSGARRDQPQHF.

This clone was counted a single time. The chain carries TRBV19 and TRBJ1-5; D is unresolved. The CDR3 is 13 amino acids. The germline V gene has CDR1 LNHDA and CDR2 SQIVND (reference sequence). V lost 3 bases to trimming and J lost 7 bases, with 10 bases between them. The CDR3, as DNA: TGTGCCAGTAGTATGTTTGGGATGCAGCCCCAGCATTTT. Translated, it gives CASSMFGMQPQHF.

The chain couples TRBV4-2 to TRBJ2-2, with TRBD2 matching 11 bases. V lost 5 bases, J lost 2 bases, and 13 bases stayed unmatched. The germline CDR1 and CDR2 sequences are LGHNA and YNFKEQ. The CDR3 extends over 19 amino acids. CDR3 bases: TGTGCCAGCAGCGGAAGGGATCCGGGACTAGCGGACAACACCGGGGAGCTGTTTTTT. Protein sequence: CASSGRDPGLADNTGELFF.

The chain is built from TRBV27 and TRBJ2-7, with 8 positions matching TRBD2. The V segment lost 3 bases and the J segment 2 bases; nucleotides outside the gene matches: 3. Germline V gene sequence: CDR1 MNHEY, CDR2 SMNVEV (reference sequence). This CDR3 contains 14 residues. CDR3 amino acids: CASSFSGKAYEQYF. CDR3 DNA: TGTGCCAGCAGTTTTAGCGGGAAAGCCTACGAGCAGTACTTC.

The chain carries TRBV28 and TRBJ2-2, with 9 bases that match TRBD1. V shed 2 bases, J shed 2 bases, and the junction held 9 bases outside the gene matches. Germline V gene sequence: CDR1 MDHEN, CDR2 SYDVKM. The CDR3 sequence is 18 residues long. The CDR3 coding sequence is TGTGCCAGCAGTTTAATTTTTTGGACAGGGGAAAACACCGGGGAGCTGTTTTTT. Its translation is CASSLIFWTGENTGELFF.

V gene TRBV28 combines with J gene TRBJ2-7; D unclear. CDR3 size: 10 residues. The V gene's germline CDR1 is MDHEN and CDR2 SYDVKM. V was trimmed by 5 bases and J by 7 bases, leaving 6 bases between them. The CDR3 is CASSPREQYF. The CDR3 coding sequence is TGTGCCAGCAGTCCCAGGGAGCAGTACTTC.

The genes are TRBV2 and TRBJ2-3, with D perhaps given as TRBD1 or TRBD2 (5 bases each). In germline, CDR1 is SNHLY, CDR2 FYNNEI. This CDR3 is 15 amino acids long. V shed 5 bases and J shed 2 bases, with 14 bases lying between them. The CDR3 region is CASSLRGWDTDTQYF. The CDR3 region has the DNA TGTGCCAGCAGTTTGAGGGGCTGGGACACAGATACGCAGTATTTT.